The present T cell receptor (beta chain) was sequenced within a study of control samples from healthy donors and cancer patients. From germline, CDR1 is LNHNV and CDR2 YYDKDF (reference sequence). The CDR3 length is 13 residues. Trimming left V 1 base short and J 7 bases short, with 11 bases between. The assay was immunoSEQ multiplex PCR, and TCRdb's table has in-frame clones only and misses some. In the table there are 89,000 or so clones, around 87% of which are singletons. This clone turned up a few times. The chain couples TRBV15 to TRBJ2-7, with D tentatively TRBD2 (6 bases). This clonotype originated in a man aged 50 to 59 in good health. The sequenced sample was blood. The CDR3 loop reads CATSRGGDGEQYF. CDR3 sequence (DNA): TGTGCCACCAGCAGAGGGGGGGACGGGGAGCAGTACTTC.